This TCR beta chain was identified during a study of T cell responses to AZD1222 COVID-19 vaccine. Study-wide points: Without day 14 samples, only post-peak T cell repertoires were studied. The span of vaccine-associated CD4 TCRs extended across spike, with dominance at 160-218 and 743-854. Only five or six AZD1222 recipients were seropositive at baseline. Two AZD1222 administrations were followed by greater Spike-specific TCR breadth and depth.

Libraries were prepared by immunoSEQ multiplex PCR; TCRdb keeps only in-frame clonotypes and omits some of them. Of 100,000 to 110,000 clones listed, around 87% were seen once; the top ten hold 4.2%. Points on this clone: Its specificity is unknown.

V was clipped by 1 base and J by 7 bases; unmatched bases: 5. This CDR3 region has 14 residues. Germline lookup yields CDR1 WSHSY and CDR2 SAAADI. The material sequenced was peripheral blood, taken on day 0 of MenACWY control vaccination. The sequence derives from an adult in good health. The rearrangement uses TRBV10-2 and TRBJ2-7; TRBD1 aligns across 9 bases. In nucleotides, the CDR3 is TGCGCCAGCAGTGAGTGGACAGGGGTGAGGGAGCAGTACTTC. Its translation: CASSEWTGVREQYF.